This T cell receptor (beta chain) is drawn from a study of radiation and T cells in renal cell carcinoma. Study information: Nephrectomy followed 15 Gy stereotactic body radiation by 4 weeks.

Germline assignment: CDR1 MNHNS and CDR2 SASEGT. This CDR3 comprises 17 residues. A word on this clone: Compared with germline, one end of the junction differs, possibly owing to a read error.

Time point denoted: blood 2 weeks post-SBRT. Treatment indicated: 15 Gy SBRT to primary tumor, nephrectomy 4 weeks later. Serial blood draws occurred at baseline and 2 and 4 weeks post-SBRT. Using immunoSEQ multiplex PCR, the repertoire was profiled, and TCRdb retains in-frame clones only, with some absent. The data show about 130,000 clones, with around 82% seen just once and under 6.5% held by the top ten. The sequencing here drew on blood, taken from a patient whose treatment included radiotherapy and nephrectomy. The clonotype comes from a man aged 50 to 59 with renal cell carcinoma. The chain carries TRBV6-1 and TRBJ1-3; D is perhaps TRBD1 (5 bases). CDR3 sequence (DNA): TGTGCCAGCAGGGAAGGGACTCTGGACCGCTCTGGAAACACCATATATTTT. Encoded protein: CASREGTLDRSGNTIYF.